The source of this T cell receptor (beta chain) is a study of control samples from healthy donors and cancer patients. A single count supports this clone. Germline CDR1 SGHTA, CDR2 FQGTGA. The V end was cut by 3 bases, the J end by 3 bases, with 16 bases between. The CDR3 length is 16 residues. Repertoires were generated with immunoSEQ multiplex PCR, while TCRdb's copy carries only in-frame clones and drops some. Of 200,000 to 250,000 clones listed, 90% to 95% are singletons. This clonotype originated in a man over 45 in good health. J is TRBJ2-3 and V is TRBV7-3; D may be TRBD1 or TRBD2 (6 bases each). The sequenced material came from blood. The CDR3 DNA follows: TGTGCCAGCAGCTTTTACGGGGGCCACATGACAGATACGCAGTATTTT. It encodes CASSFYGGHMTDTQYF. Looking up the rest from reference TRBV7-3 and TRBJ2-3 gives the full variable domain: GAGVSQTPSNKVTEKGKYVELRCDPISGHTALYWYRQSLGQGPEFLIYFQGTGAADDSGLPNDRFFAVRPEGSVSTLKIQRTERGDSAVYLCASSFYGGHMTDTQYFGPGTRLTVL.